The sequence of this T cell receptor (beta chain) was determined in a study of T cell repertoires in cytomegalovirus infection. Study-wide background: HLA-B-restricted CMV epitopes that are well studied were used alongside recently identified HLA-C-restricted ones.

Concerning this clonotype: Its matching antigen is unknown.

TCRdb passed the reads through MiXCR, listing each CDR3 protein once. The top ten hold around two fifths of the sample, which has over 95,000 distinct CDR3 sequences, about 30% seen once. Study-level results: Totalled public TCR beta family frequency picked out people who carried CMV plus the relevant HLA. There were HLA-C-restricted CMV-specific TCR beta clonotypes dominating the ex vivo response.

From germline, CDR1 is WSHSY and CDR2 SAAADI. The CDR3 sequence is 16 residues long. V dropped 8 bases and J dropped 0; count of bases not matched to a gene: 6. Sample: CD8+ T cells from cultured PBMCs, taken from culture after CMV antigen stimulation. The sequence derives from a human donor in good health (CMV status not recorded). Some clones in this sample may be carry-over from other donors' samples. The V call is TRBV10-2, the J call TRBJ2-3; 12 nucleotides line up with TRBD1. CDR3 residues: CASWGQGAFSTDTQYF. The CDR3 DNA reads as TGCGCCAGCTGGGGACAGGGGGCCTTTAGCACAGATACGCAGTATTTT.